The rows below give T cell receptor beta chains drawn from one sample of a study of T cell responses to AZD1222 COVID-19 vaccine. Measured with immunoSEQ multiplex PCR; TCRdb has only the in-frame clones, and not every one. The table has about 180,000 clones, 88% seen once. The sample was peripheral blood, taken 28 days after the second AZD1222 dose. The receptors come from an adult who received the AZD1222 COVID-19 vaccine. Both conserved end residues are part of each CDR3. Fields, in order: J gene, clone size, V gene, D gene, CDR3 protein, CDR3 DNA. A D gene is named only where the DNA matches it firmly. Clone size, where shown, is once, few, many, or a class for clones that have expanded.

>TRBJ1-5|-|TRBV19|TRBD1
CASSISGQGGNQPQHF
TGTGCCAGTAGTATTTCAGGACAGGGGGGGAATCAGCCCCAGCATTTT
>TRBJ1-4|-|TRBV19|TRBD1
CASRGTATNEKLFF
TGTGCCAGTAGGGGGACAGCAACTAATGAAAAACTGTTTTTT
>TRBJ2-3|-|TRBV6-2/TRBV6-3|TRBD2
CASSYESRGASTDTQYF
TGTGCCAGCAGTTACGAATCGCGGGGGGCTTCCACAGATACGCAGTATTTT
>TRBJ2-1|-|TRBV10-3|TRBD1
CAISSGTGSYNEQFF
TGTGCCATCAGTTCCGGGACAGGGTCCTACAATGAGCAGTTCTTC
>TRBJ2-1|-|TRBV3-1/TRBV3-2|TRBD1
CASSLEAGGEIHEQFF
TGTGCCAGCAGCCTAGAGGCAGGGGGCGAAATCCATGAGCAGTTCTTC
>TRBJ2-7|-|TRBV4-1|TRBD1
CASSQARQGSDEQYF
TGCGCCAGCAGCCAAGCTCGACAGGGTTCGGACGAGCAGTACTTC
>TRBJ1-6|-|TRBV7-8|-
CASSQAENSPLHF
TGTGCCAGCAGCCAAGCCGAAAATTCACCCCTCCACTTT
>TRBJ2-2|once|TRBV2|-
CASTYWGTGELFF
TGTGCCAGCACCTACTGGGGGACCGGGGAGCTGTTTTTT
>TRBJ1-2|-|TRBV4-2|-
CASSQDFYGYTF
TGTGCCAGCAGCCAAGATTTTTATGGCTACACCTTC
>TRBJ2-3|-|TRBV19|-
CASSIGVAGADTQYF
TGTGCCAGTAGTATCGGGGTTGCTGGGGCAGATACGCAGTATTTT
>TRBJ1-6|once|TRBV28|TRBD1
CASGDRNSPLHF
TGTGCCAGCGGGGACAGGAATTCACCCCTCCACTTT
>TRBJ2-2|once|TRBV10-3|-
CAISGLGEAGELFF
TGTGCCATCAGTGGACTGGGGGAGGCCGGGGAGCTGTTTTTT
>TRBJ1-1|-|TRBV18|TRBD1
CASSPTGGNTEAFF
TGTGCCAGCTCACCAACAGGGGGCAACACTGAAGCTTTCTTT
>TRBJ1-2|-|TRBV27|-
CASSFDANYGYTF
TGTGCCAGCAGTTTCGACGCTAACTATGGCTACACCTTC
>TRBJ1-6|-|TRBV14|-
CASSQQQVYGSPLHF
TGTGCCAGCAGCCAGCAACAGGTGTACGGTTCACCCCTCCACTTT
>TRBJ2-5|-|TRBV3-1/TRBV3-2|-
CASSQELGSGLQETQYF
TGTGCCAGCAGCCAAGAGTTGGGTAGCGGACTCCAAGAGACCCAGTACTTC
>TRBJ1-5|-|TRBV9|-
CASSVGDRLGLPQHF
TGTGCCAGCAGCGTGGGTGACCGACTCGGTTTACCCCAGCATTTT
>TRBJ1-4|once|TRBV9|-
CASSVGGDRRNEKLFF
TGTGCCAGCAGCGTAGGGGGTGACAGGAGAAATGAAAAACTGTTTTTT
>TRBJ2-7|-|TRBV5-8|TRBD2
CASSPGTGGGIEQYF
TGTGCCAGCAGCCCTGGGACCGGGGGGGGTATAGAGCAGTACTTC